The 15 T cell receptor beta chains below all came from one sample that was sequenced in a study of blood T cell repertoires in COVID-19. The method was immunoSEQ multiplex PCR; TCRdb's version includes in-frame clones alone and lacks a portion of them. The data contain about 140,000 clones, 75% to 90% of them seen just once; the ten biggest clones take up 37%. Sequences were obtained from peripheral blood. The source is a middle-aged man who had recovered from COVID-19.

This sequence joins TRBV5-1 and TRBJ1-6, with 7 positions matching TRBD1. Germline values: CDR1 SGHRS, CDR2 YFSETQ. The V and J ends lost 1 base and 5 bases, in that order; junction bases with no gene match: 18. CDR3 size: 20 residues. The CDR3 here is CASSLFPGQAPRVHNSPLHF. The CDR3 DNA follows: TGCGCCAGCAGCTTGTTCCCCGGACAGGCCCCGAGGGTACATAATTCACCCCTCCACTTT.

The CDR3: CAWSTTGGNQPQHF. DNA of the CDR3: TGTGCCTGGAGTACCACAGGGGGCAATCAGCCCCAGCATTTT. J is TRBJ1-5 and V is TRBV30; 7 bases agree with TRBD1. Looked up from germline, CDR1 is GTSNPN and CDR2 is SVGIG (reference sequence). Trimming cost V 2 bases and J 2 bases; bases outside gene matches: 3. This CDR3 has 14 amino acids.

The chain combines TRBV5-5 with TRBJ1-2; D possibly corresponds to TRBD1 (5 bases). Germline CDR1 reads SGHKS; CDR2 reads YYEKEE (reference sequence). The CDR3 is made up of 14 amino acids. Deletions cut 7 bases from V and 2 bases from J, with 15 bases between. CDR3 in amino acids: CASSTDRVNYGYTF. Here the CDR3 DNA reads TGTGCCAGCTCGACAGACAGAGTAAACTATGGCTACACCTTC.

The genes are TRBV9 and TRBJ2-5; TRBD2 agrees at 8 bases. V shed 0 bases and J 4 bases; nucleotides not matched to a gene: 5. Per germline, CDR1 SGDLS and CDR2 YYNGEE. The length of the CDR3 is 15 residues. The CDR3 region has the DNA TGTGCCAGCAGCGTAGACGGGGGGGACGGAGAGACCCAGTACTTC. Translated, it gives CASSVDGGDGETQYF.

The rearrangement uses TRBV7-9 and TRBJ2-3; tentative D call: TRBD2 (6 bases). Germline values: CDR1 SEHNR, CDR2 FQNEAQ (reference sequence). The CDR3 is 17 residues long. V lost 4 bases to trimming and J lost 0 bases, with 17 bases between them. For the CDR3, the DNA is TGTGCCAGCAGCTCCGGCTTCCTGGGAGGAAGCACAGATACGCAGTATTTT. The encoded protein is CASSSGFLGGSTDTQYF.

The V call is TRBV7-8, the J call TRBJ1-6; the D gene is possibly TRBD1 (6 bases). Germline V gene sequence: CDR1 SGHVS, CDR2 FQNEAQ. The CDR3 is 14 amino acids. V was cut by 5 bases and J by 14 bases, with 19 bases left in between. The CDR3 loop reads CASSPQTDSPALHF. CDR3 bases: TGTGCCAGCAGCCCCCAGACGGACAGTCCAGCCCTCCACTTT.

The chain uses TRBV6-1 and TRBJ1-4, with a weak D call TRBD1 (5 bases). Per germline, CDR1 MNHNS and CDR2 SASEGT. With 2 bases removed from V and 10 bases from J, the gap between germline ends came to 14 bases. CDR3 length: 14 residues. In DNA form, the CDR3 reads TGTGCCAGCAGTGAATCTGGCAGGGAGGGAAAACTGTTTTTT. The encoded protein is CASSESGREGKLFF.

This clone has only one observation. This chain joins TRBV7-2 and TRBJ2-3; 15 bases align to TRBD2. The CDR3 has 16 amino acids. V was clipped by 4 bases and J by 4 bases; unmatched bases: 3. CDR1 is SGHTA and CDR2 is FQGNSA in the germline V gene. As DNA, the CDR3 is TGTGCCAGCAGCTCCTGGACTAGCGGGGGGGCAGATACGCAGTATTTT. It specifies CASSSWTSGGADTQYF.

V is TRBV5-4 and J is TRBJ2-2, with 7 positions matching TRBD1. Trimming cost V 4 bases and J 1 base; bases outside gene matches: 7. Germline V CDR1 and CDR2: SGHNT, YYREEE (reference sequence). This CDR3 is 16 amino acids long. This CDR3 is CASSPQGNWNTGELFF. In DNA form, the CDR3 reads TGTGCCAGCAGCCCACAGGGGAACTGGAACACCGGGGAGCTGTTTTTT.

This clone was seen once. This rearrangement joins TRBV16 to TRBJ1-2, with TRBD1 matching over 8 bases. This CDR3 spans 14 amino acids. CDR1 is KGHSY and CDR2 is FQNENV in the germline V gene. Germline trimming cut 0 bases from V and 3 bases from J; bases unmatched to any gene: 0. CDR3: CASSQSTGDYGYTF. The CDR3 DNA follows: TGTGCCAGCAGCCAATCGACAGGGGACTATGGCTACACCTTC.

The J gene is TRBJ1-5, the V gene TRBV7-9; maybe TRBD1 (5 bases). Germline V CDR1 and CDR2: SEHNR, FQNEAQ (reference sequence). The V end lost 2 bases, the J end lost 7 bases, and 21 bases lay between the germline ends. The CDR3 runs to 17 residues. CDR3 protein: CASSLSEGKAPRQPQHF. The CDR3 nucleotides are TGTGCCAGCAGCTTATCGGAGGGGAAGGCCCCAAGACAGCCCCAGCATTTT.

The gene calls are TRBV6-2 or TRBV6-3 and TRBJ2-7; D is perhaps TRBD1 (6 bases). CDR3 length: 14 residues. The V gene's germline CDR1 is MNHEY and CDR2 SVGEGT. V lost 2 bases and J lost 3, with 11 bases in between. The CDR3 sequence is CASSYGRTDYEQYF. CDR3 nucleotide sequence: TGTGCCAGCAGTTACGGCAGGACAGACTACGAGCAGTACTTC.

The chain employs TRBV6-5 and TRBJ2-3; possible D gene TRBD1, 5 bases. The CDR3 is 15 amino acids. Between the trimmed V and J ends, which lost 6 bases and 1 base, there was a span of 14 bases. The germline V gene encodes CDR1 MNHEY and CDR2 SVGAGI. CDR3 sequence reads: CASSDGQGRTDTQYF. The CDR3 nucleotides read TGTGCCAGCAGCGACGGGCAGGGCCGCACAGATACGCAGTATTTT.

This chain links TRBV5-8 with TRBJ2-2, with a weak D call TRBD1 (6 bases). CDR3 length: 14 amino acids. Trimming took 3 bases from V and 6 from J, leaving 12 bases between them. Per germline, CDR1 SGHTS and CDR2 YDEGEE. The CDR3 reads CASSSIQGPGELFF. The CDR3 DNA follows: TGTGCCAGCAGCTCAATACAGGGCCCCGGGGAGCTGTTTTTT.

The chain carries TRBV5-4 and TRBJ1-2, with 11 bases identical to TRBD1. There are 15 residues in the CDR3. Germline V gene data show CDR1 as SGHNT and CDR2 as YYREEE (reference sequence). Trimming cost V 4 bases and J 6 bases; bases outside gene matches: 8. This chain's CDR3 is CASSVPGTGGDGYTF. DNA for the CDR3: TGTGCCAGCAGCGTACCCGGGACAGGGGGGGATGGCTACACCTTC.